This T cell receptor (beta chain) originates from a study of cytomegalovirus exposure and HLA in healthy donors. The wider study: For the roughly 400 genotyped donors, 65% to 90% fell within the Caucasian-associated ancestry cluster.

In the PCR, 60 Vbeta and 13 Jbeta primers were used. Here immunoSEQ multiplex PCR was the method, and the copy in TCRdb shows in-frame clones only, minus some. Of around 200,000 clones in the sample, about 80% were seen once. Study results and limitations: Reported results showed that the classifier diagnosed cytomegalovirus status with high specificity and sensitivity.

Looked up from germline, CDR1 is SGHTA and CDR2 is FQGTGA. The CDR3 is made up of 13 amino acids. Trimming took off 8 bases at V and 0 bases at J, with 5 bases between the two ends. On this clone itself: Its specificity is unknown.

The sample taken for sequencing was PBMCs. The chain has TRBV7-3 and TRBJ1-6; unclear D gene. This receptor was taken from a boy between 5 and 17 years old in good health and CMV-seronegative. The CDR3 nucleotides read TGTGCCAGCGGGAGCTCCTATAATTCACCCCTCCACTTT. Its protein product is CASGSSYNSPLHF.